Only a few counts were recorded for the clone carrying this T cell receptor beta chain. TCRdb independently ran MiXCR on the RT-PCR reads; one entry per CDR3 protein. The sample has about a million distinct CDR3 sequences; 15% to 20% are singletons. This record belongs to a study of patients and donors after allogeneic stem cell transplantation. Trimming stripped 0 bases from V and 0 bases from J, with 6 bases between. CDR1 is MNHEY, CDR2 SVGAGI, per germline. CDR3 length: 16 amino acids. The sample comprised blood, either unsorted or a sorted T cell fraction (not recorded which). The TCR sequence derives from a human donor who was either an allogeneic HSCT recipient or a stem cell or donor lymphocyte infusion donor (not recorded which). It is not recorded whose cells these are; they may come from a transplant donor. The rearrangement links TRBV6-5 to TRBJ1-6; tentatively, D is TRBD1 (6 bases). In DNA, the CDR3 is TGTGCCAGCAGTTACTCGACAGGCTCCTATAATTCACCCCTCCACTTT. The encoded protein is CASSYSTGSYNSPLHF.